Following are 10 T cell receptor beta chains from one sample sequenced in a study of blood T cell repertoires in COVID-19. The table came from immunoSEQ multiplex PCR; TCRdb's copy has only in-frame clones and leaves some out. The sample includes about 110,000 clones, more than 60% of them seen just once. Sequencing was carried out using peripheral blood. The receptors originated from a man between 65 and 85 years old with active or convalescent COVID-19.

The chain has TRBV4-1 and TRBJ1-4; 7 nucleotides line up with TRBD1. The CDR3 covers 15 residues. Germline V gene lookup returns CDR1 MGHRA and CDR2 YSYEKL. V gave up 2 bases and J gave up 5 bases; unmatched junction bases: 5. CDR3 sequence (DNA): TGCGCCAGCAGCCAACGGACAGGCCCCAATGAAAAACTGTTTTTT. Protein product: CASSQRTGPNEKLFF.

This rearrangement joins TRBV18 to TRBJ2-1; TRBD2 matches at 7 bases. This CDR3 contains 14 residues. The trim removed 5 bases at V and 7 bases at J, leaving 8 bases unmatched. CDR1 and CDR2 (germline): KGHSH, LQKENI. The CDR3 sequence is CASSKPSGRNEQFF. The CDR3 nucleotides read TGTGCCAGCTCAAAGCCTAGCGGTAGGAATGAGCAGTTCTTC.

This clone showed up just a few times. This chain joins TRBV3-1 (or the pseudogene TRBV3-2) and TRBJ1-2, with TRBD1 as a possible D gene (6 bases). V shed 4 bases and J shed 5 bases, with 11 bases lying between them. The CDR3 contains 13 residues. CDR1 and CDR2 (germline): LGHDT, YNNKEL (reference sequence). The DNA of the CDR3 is TGTGCCAGCAGCCCTAGGGGGTGGTATGGCTACACCTTC. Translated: CASSPRGWYGYTF.

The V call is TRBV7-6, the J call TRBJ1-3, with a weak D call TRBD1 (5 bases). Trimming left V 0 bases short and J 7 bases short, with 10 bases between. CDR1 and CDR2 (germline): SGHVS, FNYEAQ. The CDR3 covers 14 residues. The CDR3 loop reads CASSLAGRANTIYF. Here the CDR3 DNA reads TGTGCCAGCAGCTTAGCGGGCAGGGCCAACACCATATATTTT. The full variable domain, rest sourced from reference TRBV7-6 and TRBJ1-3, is GAGVSQSPRYKVTKRGQDVALRCDPISGHVSLYWYRQALGQGPEFLTYFNYEAQQDKSGLPNDRFSAERPEGSISTLTIQRTEQRDSAMYRCASSLAGRANTIYFGEGSWLTVV.

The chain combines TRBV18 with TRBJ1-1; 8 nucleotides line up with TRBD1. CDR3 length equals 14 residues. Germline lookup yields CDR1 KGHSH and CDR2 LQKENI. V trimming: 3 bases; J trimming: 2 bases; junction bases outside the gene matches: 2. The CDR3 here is CASSPGTGNTEAFF. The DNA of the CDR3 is TGTGCCAGCTCACCCGGGACAGGTAACACTGAAGCTTTCTTT.

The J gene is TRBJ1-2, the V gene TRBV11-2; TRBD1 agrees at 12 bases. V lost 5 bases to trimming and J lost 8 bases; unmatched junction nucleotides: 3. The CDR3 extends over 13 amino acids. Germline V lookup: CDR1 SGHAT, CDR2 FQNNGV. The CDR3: CASSAGTGGGYTF. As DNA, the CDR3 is TGTGCCAGCAGCGCCGGGACAGGGGGCGGCTACACCTTC.

CDR3 coding DNA: TGCGCCAGCAGAAAAAGCGGGATCACCGATTCCACCGAGCAGTACTTC. Its protein is CASRKSGITDSTEQYF. The genes are TRBV5-1 and TRBJ2-7, with TRBD2 matching 7 bases. CDR3 length: 16 amino acids. The germline V gene has CDR1 SGHRS and CDR2 YFSETQ. The J segment lost 6 bases and the V segment lost 5 bases, leaving 17 bases of the junction unmatched.

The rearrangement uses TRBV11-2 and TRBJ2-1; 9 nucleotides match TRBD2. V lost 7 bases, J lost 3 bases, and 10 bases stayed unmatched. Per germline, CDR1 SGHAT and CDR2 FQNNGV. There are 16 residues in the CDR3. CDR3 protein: CASILTGTSSYNEQFF. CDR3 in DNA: TGTGCCAGCATCCTGACTGGGACTAGCAGCTACAATGAGCAGTTCTTC.

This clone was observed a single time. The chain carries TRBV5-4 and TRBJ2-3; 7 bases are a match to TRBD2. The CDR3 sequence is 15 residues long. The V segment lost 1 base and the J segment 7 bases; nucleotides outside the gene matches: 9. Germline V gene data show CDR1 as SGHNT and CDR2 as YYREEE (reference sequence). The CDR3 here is CASSLFGGSRNTQYF. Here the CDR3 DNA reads TGTGCCAGCAGCTTGTTCGGCGGGAGTAGAAATACGCAGTATTTT.

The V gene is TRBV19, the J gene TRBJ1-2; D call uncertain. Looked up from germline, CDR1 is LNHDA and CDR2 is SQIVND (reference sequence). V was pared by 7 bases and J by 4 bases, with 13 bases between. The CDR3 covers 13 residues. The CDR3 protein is CASTQRRSYGYTF. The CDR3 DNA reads TGTGCCAGTACCCAAAGGCGGTCCTATGGCTACACCTTC.